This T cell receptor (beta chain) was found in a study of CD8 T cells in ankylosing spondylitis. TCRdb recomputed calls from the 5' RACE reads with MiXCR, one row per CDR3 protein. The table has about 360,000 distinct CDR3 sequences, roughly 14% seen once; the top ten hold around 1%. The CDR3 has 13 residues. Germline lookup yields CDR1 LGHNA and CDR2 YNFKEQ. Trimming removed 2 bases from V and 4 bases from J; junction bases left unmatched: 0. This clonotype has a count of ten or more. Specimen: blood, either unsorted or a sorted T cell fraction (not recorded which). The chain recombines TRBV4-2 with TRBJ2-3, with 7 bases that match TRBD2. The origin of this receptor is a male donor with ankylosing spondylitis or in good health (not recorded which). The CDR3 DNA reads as TGTGCCAGCAGCCAAAGCGGGGCAGATACGCAGTATTTT. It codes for CASSQSGADTQYF.